The 3 T cell receptor beta chains below come from one sample, sequenced in a study of post-analysis software for immune sequencing data. Broader study findings: Compared with controls, patients had more of about 5 TRBV segments, including TRBV5-6, TRBV5-1 and TRBV20-1.

Unique molecular identifiers were carried by the TCR beta cDNA libraries. Using its own MiXCR run on the PCR reads, TCRdb lists one record per CDR3 protein. Among fewer than 850,000 distinct CDR3 sequences listed, 25% to 30% were seen once. Their target antigens are unknown. The source material was blood. Source of these receptors: a girl aged 5-17 years with multiple sclerosis.

The rearrangement uses TRBV3-1 and TRBJ2-5; D gene unclear. V lost 6 bases and J 2 bases, leaving 16 bases between the germline ends. The germline V gene encodes CDR1 LGHDT and CDR2 YNNKEL (reference sequence). The CDR3 spans 15 residues. The CDR3 DNA is TGTGCCAGCAGTCACATCCCGGCTAAACAAGAGACCCAGTACTTC. This encodes CASSHIPAKQETQYF.

The gene calls are TRBV13 and TRBJ2-5; no definite D call. V dropped 5 bases and J dropped 11 bases, with 21 bases sitting between them. Germline V CDR1 and CDR2: PRHDT, FYEKMQ (reference sequence). The CDR3 is 14 amino acids. In DNA form, the CDR3 reads TGTGCCAGCAGCCGAATGCAAAGTATCAATGAGCAGTACTTC. Amino acids: CASSRMQSINEQYF.

The V gene is TRBV7-2, the J gene TRBJ1-1; D is perhaps TRBD1 (6 bases). V was pared by 5 bases and J by 0 bases, with 16 bases between. The CDR3 runs 16 residues. CDR1 is SGHTA and CDR2 is FQGNSA in the germline V gene. CDR3 DNA: TGTGCCAGCAGCCGGACAGCGTCCTCCTTGAACACTGAAGCTTTCTTT. Amino acid sequence: CASSRTASSLNTEAFF.